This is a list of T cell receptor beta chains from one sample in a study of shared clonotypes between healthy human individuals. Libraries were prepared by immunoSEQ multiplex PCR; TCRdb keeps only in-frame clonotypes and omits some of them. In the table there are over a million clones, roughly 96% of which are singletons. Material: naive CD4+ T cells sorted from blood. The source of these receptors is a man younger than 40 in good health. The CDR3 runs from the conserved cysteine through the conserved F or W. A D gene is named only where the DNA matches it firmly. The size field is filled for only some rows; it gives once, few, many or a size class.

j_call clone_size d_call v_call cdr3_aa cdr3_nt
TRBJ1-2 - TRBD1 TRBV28 CASSPRWKGQGAHGYTF TGTGCCAGCAGTCCCCGTTGGAAAGGACAGGGGGCCCATGGCTACACCTTC
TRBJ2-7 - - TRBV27 CASSFQDGDYEQYF TGTGCCAGCAGTTTCCAGGACGGGGACTACGAGCAGTACTTC
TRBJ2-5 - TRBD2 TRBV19 CASAREGVWTQYF TGTGCCAGTGCTCGGGAGGGGGTTTGGACCCAGTACTTC
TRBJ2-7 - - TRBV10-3 CAISRGKYEQYF TGTGCCATCAGCAGGGGAAAGTACGAGCAGTACTTC
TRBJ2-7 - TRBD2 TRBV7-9 CASSLLSGGSYEQYF TGTGCCAGCAGCTTACTTAGCGGGGGTTCCTACGAGCAGTACTTC
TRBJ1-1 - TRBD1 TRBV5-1 CASSSGTGLTEAFF TGCGCCAGCAGCTCCGGGACAGGGCTCACTGAAGCTTTCTTT
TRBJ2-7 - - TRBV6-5 CASSYARSSYEQYF TGTGCCAGCAGTTACGCCAGGAGCTCCTACGAGCAGTACTTC
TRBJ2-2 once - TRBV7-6 CASSPEGVGELFF TGTGCCAGCAGCCCCGAGGGCGTCGGGGAGCTGTTTTTT
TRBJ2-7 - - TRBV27 CASSFPLGWERSYEQYF TGTGCCAGCAGTTTCCCCCTAGGTTGGGAAAGATCCTACGAGCAGTACTTC
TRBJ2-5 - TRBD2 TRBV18 CASSPRMSGGETQYF TGTGCCAGCTCACCACGCATGTCGGGAGGAGAGACCCAGTACTTC
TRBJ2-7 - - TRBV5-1 CASSLGTRGEQYF TGCGCCAGCAGCTTGGGCACCCGCGGAGAGCAGTACTTC
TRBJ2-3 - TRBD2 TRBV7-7 CASSLAGSGTQYF TGTGCTAGCAGCTTAGCGGGGTCCGGTACGCAGTATTTT
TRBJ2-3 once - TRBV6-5 CASSYYGGGSTDTQYF TGTGCCAGCAGTTACTATGGGGGGGGCAGCACAGATACGCAGTATTTT
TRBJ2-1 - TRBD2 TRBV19 CASSMAGGKNEQFF TGTGCCAGTAGTATGGCGGGAGGGAAGAATGAGCAGTTCTTC
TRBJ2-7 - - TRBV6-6 CASRRRANYEQYF TGTGCCAGCAGACGCCGGGCCAACTACGAGCAGTACTTC
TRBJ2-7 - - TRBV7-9 CASSLFGDTYEQYF TGTGCCAGCAGCTTATTTGGGGATACCTACGAGCAGTACTTC
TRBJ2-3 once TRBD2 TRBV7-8 CASSLDQRGYTDTQYF TGTGCCAGCAGCTTAGACCAGCGGGGGTACACAGATACGCAGTATTTT
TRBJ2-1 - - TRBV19 CASSIRRSLEQFF TGTGCCAGTAGTATAAGGCGGTCACTCGAGCAGTTCTTC
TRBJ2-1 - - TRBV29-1 CSGYRGNEQFF TGCAGCGGGTACCGGGGGAATGAGCAGTTCTTC
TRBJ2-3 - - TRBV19 CASSTSTGTAFTDTQYF TGTGCCAGTAGCACCTCGACCGGGACGGCTTTCACAGATACGCAGTATTTT
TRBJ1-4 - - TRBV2 CASSEGGAGEKLFF TGTGCCAGCAGCGAGGGGGGGGCAGGTGAAAAACTGTTTTTT
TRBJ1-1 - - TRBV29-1 CSVTRNTEAFF TGCAGCGTTACCCGAAACACTGAAGCTTTCTTT
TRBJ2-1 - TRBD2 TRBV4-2 CASSAPLAGGGEQFF TGTGCCAGCAGCGCACCGCTAGCGGGAGGTGGGGAGCAGTTCTTC
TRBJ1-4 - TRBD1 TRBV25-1 CASSELQGGAGEKLFF TGTGCCAGCAGTGAACTCCAGGGGGGGGCCGGGGAAAAACTGTTTTTT
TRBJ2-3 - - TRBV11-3 CASSQGRQSDTQYF TGTGCCAGCAGCCAAGGGCGTCAATCAGATACGCAGTATTTT
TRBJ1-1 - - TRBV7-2 CASSLDSPGRYTEAFF TGTGCCAGCAGCTTAGATAGCCCGGGGCGGTACACTGAAGCTTTCTTT
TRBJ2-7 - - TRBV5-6 CASSLRPGVDYEQYF TGTGCCAGCAGCTTGAGGCCGGGAGTAGACTACGAGCAGTACTTC
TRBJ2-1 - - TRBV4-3 CASSVIGRQEQFF TGCGCCAGCAGCGTAATCGGACGACAGGAGCAGTTCTTC
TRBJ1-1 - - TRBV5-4 CASLAQGRNTEAFF TGTGCCAGCCTGGCGCAAGGTCGGAACACTGAAGCTTTCTTT
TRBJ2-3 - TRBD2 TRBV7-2 CASSQSGIITDTQYF TGTGCCAGCAGCCAAAGCGGGATAATCACAGATACGCAGTATTTT
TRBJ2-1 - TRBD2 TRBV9 CASSVDPSGRSNEQFF TGTGCCAGCAGCGTAGACCCTAGCGGGAGGTCCAATGAGCAGTTCTTC
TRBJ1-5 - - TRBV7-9 CASSLNRAGNQPQHF TGTGCCAGCAGCTTAAACAGGGCGGGCAATCAGCCCCAGCATTTT
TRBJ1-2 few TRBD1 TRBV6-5 CASSRDRGYGYTF TGTGCCAGCAGTAGAGACAGGGGGTATGGCTACACCTTC
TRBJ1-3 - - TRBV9 CASSPSGNTIYF TGTGCCAGCAGCCCTTCTGGAAACACCATATATTTT
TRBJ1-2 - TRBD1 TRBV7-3 CASSSGQGGLYGYTF TGTGCCAGCAGCTCGGGACAGGGGGGACTCTATGGCTACACCTTC
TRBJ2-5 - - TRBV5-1 CASSLGKQGFGIRETQYF TGCGCCAGCAGCTTAGGAAAACAGGGATTCGGGATAAGGGAGACCCAGTACTTC
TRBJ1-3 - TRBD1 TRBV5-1 CASSLSGDSSGNTIYF TGCGCCAGCAGCCTGTCTGGGGACAGCTCTGGAAACACCATATATTTT
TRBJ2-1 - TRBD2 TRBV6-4 CASSDLAGGYNEQFF TGTGCCAGCAGTGACCTAGCGGGAGGCTACAATGAGCAGTTCTTC
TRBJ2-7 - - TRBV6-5 CASSPPSGSYEQYF TGTGCCAGCAGTCCCCCCAGCGGCTCCTACGAGCAGTACTTC
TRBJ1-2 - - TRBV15 CATSRDQGDGYTF TGTGCCACCAGCAGAGATCAGGGCGACGGCTACACCTTC
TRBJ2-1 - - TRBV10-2 CASSGDRFYNEQFF TGCGCCAGCAGTGGAGACAGGTTCTACAATGAGCAGTTCTTC
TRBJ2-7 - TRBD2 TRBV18 CASSPLVSGIHYEQYF TGTGCCAGCTCACCACTAGTAAGCGGGATACACTACGAGCAGTACTTC
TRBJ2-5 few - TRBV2 CAVQGPRETQYF TGTGCCGTACAGGGTCCGAGAGAGACCCAGTACTTC
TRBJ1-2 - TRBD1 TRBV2 CASSDIQGKDTF TGTGCCAGCAGTGATATACAGGGGAAAGACACCTTC
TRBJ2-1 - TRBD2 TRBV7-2 CASSQGLAGAGSYNEQFF TGTGCCAGCAGCCAAGGACTAGCGGGAGCGGGGTCCTACAATGAGCAGTTCTTC
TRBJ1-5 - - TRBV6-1 CASSEPIRRGQPQHF TGTGCCAGCAGTGAACCCATACGGCGGGGTCAGCCCCAGCATTTT
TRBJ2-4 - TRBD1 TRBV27 CASSPPPGQGKQNIQYF TGTGCCAGCAGCCCCCCCCCGGGACAGGGGAAACAAAACATTCAGTACTTC
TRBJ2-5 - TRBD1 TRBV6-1 CASSDFGQGKETQYF TGTGCCAGCAGTGACTTCGGACAGGGGAAAGAGACCCAGTACTTC
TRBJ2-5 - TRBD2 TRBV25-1 CASRGPRVAGETQYF TGTGCCAGCAGGGGGCCCAGGGTAGCGGGAGAGACCCAGTACTTC
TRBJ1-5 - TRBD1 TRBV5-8 CASRRTGGQPQHF TGTGCCAGCAGGCGGACAGGGGGGCAGCCCCAGCATTTT
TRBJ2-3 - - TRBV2 CASQGWGPPADTQYF TGTGCCAGCCAGGGGTGGGGGCCGCCCGCAGATACGCAGTATTTT
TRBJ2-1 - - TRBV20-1 CSARQGDAGFF TGCAGTGCTAGACAGGGTGATGCTGGGTTCTTC
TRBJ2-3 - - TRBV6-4 CASSWDFSTDTQYF TGTGCCAGCAGTTGGGACTTCAGCACAGATACGCAGTATTTT
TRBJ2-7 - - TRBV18 CASSPPGSYEQYF TGTGCCAGCTCACCGCCCGGCTCCTACGAGCAGTACTTC
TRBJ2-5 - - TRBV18 CASSPLEHRETQYF TGTGCCAGCTCACCTTTAGAGCATCGGGAGACCCAGTACTTC